This T cell receptor beta chain is from a study of post-analysis software for immune sequencing data. Study as a whole: Several disease courses (relapsing-remitting, secondary progressive and progressive-relapsing) of multiple sclerosis were included.

The germline CDR1 and CDR2 sequences are MNHNS and SASEGT. The CDR3 is made up of 17 amino acids. Unique molecular identifiers were carried by the TCR beta cDNA libraries. Starting from roughly 1 to 10 million T cells, the study yielded approximately 500,000 cDNA molecules. In TCRdb, the PCR reads were re-called with MiXCR into one record per CDR3 protein. Here the sample spans fewer than 900,000 distinct CDR3 sequences, just over 45% being singletons. Concerning this clonotype: Its antigen is as yet unknown. At one end the junction does not follow the germline gene, possibly because of a read error.

Study conclusions and caveats: By F measure, strong co-clustering occurred among samples prepared in the same batch. Four or five TRBV segments were more frequent in patients than controls; TRBV5-6, TRBV5-1 and TRBV20-1 belonged to this group. Among multiple sclerosis patients, normalized Chao1 diversity was significantly below that of controls.

The source is a girl aged 5-17 years with multiple sclerosis. V is TRBV6-1 and J is TRBJ2-1; TRBD2 agrees at 7 bases. The material sequenced was blood. Here the CDR3 reads CASSLLRTRTSHNEQFF. The DNA of the CDR3 is TGTGCCAGCAGTCTCCTTAGGACTAGAACCTCCCACAATGAGCAGTTCTTC.